The 13 T cell receptor beta chains reported below all come from one sample, sequenced in a study of PD-1 blockade in classical Hodgkin lymphoma. Every patient relapsed after autologous stem cell transplantation, and brentuximab vedotin exposure varied. Sequencing used immunoSEQ multiplex PCR; TCRdb keeps in-frame clones, though not all of them. The sample shows roughly 96,000 clones, 75% to 90% of them seen only once. This sample comprised peripheral blood mononuclear cells (PBMCs), obtained before the second cycle of nivolumab. The receptors stem from a human donor with classical Hodgkin lymphoma.

The V gene is TRBV4-2, the J gene TRBJ2-5, with TRBD2 identical over 7 bases. The germline gives CDR1 LGHNA, CDR2 YNFKEQ. CDR3 size: 14 residues. V trimming: 3 bases; J trimming: 0 bases; junction bases outside the gene matches: 1. For the CDR3, the DNA is TGTGCCAGCAGCCACGGGACTAACCAAGAGACCCAGTACTTC. Translating it yields CASSHGTNQETQYF.

The rearrangement joins TRBV12-5 to TRBJ2-3; 8 positions match TRBD1. The V and J ends lost 1 base and 6 bases, in that order; junction bases with no gene match: 6. The CDR3 contains 15 residues. Germline V gene data show CDR1 as LGHNT and CDR2 as FRNRAP. CDR3 loop: CASGLGQGAGDTQYF. CDR3 in DNA: TGTGCTAGTGGTTTGGGCCAGGGGGCAGGGGATACGCAGTATTTT.

The J gene is TRBJ2-3, the V gene TRBV5-4, with D uncertain. Germline CDR1 reads SGHNT; CDR2 reads YYREEE (reference sequence). V was cut by 0 bases and J by 2 bases, with 7 bases left in between. The CDR3 is 14 amino acids. The CDR3 loop is CASSLETDTDTQYF. The CDR3 coding sequence is TGTGCCAGCAGCTTGGAAACCGACACAGATACGCAGTATTTT.

This sequence joins TRBV7-6 and TRBJ2-5; possibly TRBD2 for D (6 bases). V lost 2 bases and J lost 5, with 12 bases in between. The CDR3 is made up of 14 amino acids. Germline V CDR1 and CDR2: SGHVS, FNYEAQ. CDR3 DNA sequence: TGTGCCAGCAGCTTATACGGCGGGGCCGAGACCCAGTACTTC. Amino acid sequence: CASSLYGGAETQYF.

The V gene is TRBV10-2, the J gene TRBJ2-3; D call uncertain. The CDR3 consists of 15 residues. Trimming pared 3 bases from V and 2 bases from J, leaving 12 bases between. Germline assignment: CDR1 WSHSY and CDR2 SAAADI. CDR3 sequence: CASSDKVLHTDTQYF. CDR3 DNA sequence: TGCGCCAGCAGTGATAAGGTTCTACACACAGATACGCAGTATTTT.

CDR3 loop: CASSFGPPEAFF. The CDR3, as DNA: TGTGCCAGCAGCTTTGGGCCGCCCGAAGCTTTCTTT. The chain is built from TRBV7-9 and TRBJ1-1; D gene uncertain. The CDR3 sequence is 12 residues long. Germline CDR1 and CDR2: SEHNR and FQNEAQ (reference sequence). V was pared by 3 bases and J by 8 bases, with 10 bases between.

This CDR3 reads CASSQGTGAYTGELFF. The CDR3, as DNA: TGTGCCAGCAGCCAAGGGACAGGGGCTTACACCGGGGAGCTGTTTTTT. This rearrangement joins TRBV5-4 to TRBJ2-2; 10 bases fit TRBD1. The CDR3 spans 16 residues. V was clipped by 4 bases and J by 3 bases; unmatched bases: 6. Germline lookup yields CDR1 SGHNT and CDR2 YYREEE (reference sequence).

In its sample, this clone was seen a few times. The chain couples TRBV2 to TRBJ1-3; the match to TRBD1 covers 8 bases. J gave up 8 bases and V 4 bases, and 7 bases lay outside the gene matches. CDR3 length: 14 amino acids. Germline V gene lookup returns CDR1 SNHLY and CDR2 FYNNEI. The CDR3 here is CASSVSGGLDTIYF. The CDR3 coding sequence is TGTGCCAGCAGTGTGTCAGGGGGCTTGGACACCATATATTTT.

This chain connects TRBV5-6 to TRBJ2-1; no definite D call. The ends were cut back, 1 base at V and 10 bases at J, with 9 bases in the middle. From germline, CDR1 is SGHDT and CDR2 YYEEEE. CDR3 length: 12 residues. The CDR3, as DNA: TGTGCCAGCAGCTTGTATCGGCGCGAGCAGTTCTTC. Translation: CASSLYRREQFF.

The V call is TRBV2, the J call TRBJ1-1; D is uncertain. The germline gives CDR1 SNHLY, CDR2 FYNNEI. This CDR3 is 13 amino acids long. Trimming took off 6 bases at V and 1 base at J, with 9 bases between the two ends. The CDR3 sequence is CASRREGNTEAFF. DNA for the CDR3: TGTGCCAGCAGGAGGGAGGGGAACACTGAAGCTTTCTTT.

This clone was observed once. V and J are TRBV7-5 and TRBJ2-2; the DNA was not used to check the table's D call, TRBD1. TRBV7-5 is flagged as a pseudogene. CDR3 length: 16 amino acids. CDR3 DNA: TGTGTCAGAAGCTTACGCAGGGGAATGGGCACCGGGGAGCTGTTTTTT. Its translation: CVRSLRRGMGTGELFF.

The J gene is TRBJ1-6, the V gene TRBV5-6, with D tentatively TRBD1 (6 bases). In germline, CDR1 is SGHDT, CDR2 YYEEEE. This CDR3 spans 15 amino acids. The V and J ends lost 1 base and 3 bases respectively, with 8 bases between them. The CDR3 nucleotides read TGTGCCAGCAGCTTGACAGGGATCTATAATTCACCCCTCCACTTT. Translated, it gives CASSLTGIYNSPLHF.

The chain is built from TRBV4-1 and TRBJ1-2; TRBD1 matches at 10 bases. The CDR3 extends over 17 amino acids. Germline CDR1 reads MGHRA; CDR2 reads YSYEKL. V shed 1 base and J 0 bases; nucleotides not matched to a gene: 5. CDR3 DNA sequence: TGCGCCAGCAGCCAAGGGAGGGGACAGGGGTCTAACTATGGCTACACCTTC. As protein: CASSQGRGQGSNYGYTF.